The 3 T cell receptor beta chains given below trace back to one sample, sequenced in a study of OX40 agonist ivuxolimab in advanced cancers. Here immunoSEQ multiplex PCR was the method, and the copy in TCRdb shows in-frame clones only, minus some. The sample consists of about 82,000 clones, around 83% of them appearing once. Here the sequenced sample was CD4+ or CD8+ T cells sorted from blood, taken in a trial of the OX40 agonist ivuxolimab. These receptors came from an adult with an advanced solid tumor such as melanoma, head and neck, liver or kidney cancer.

J is TRBJ2-7 and V is TRBV28, with D possibly TRBD1 on 7 matching bases. This CDR3 is built from 15 residues. The germline V gene encodes CDR1 MDHEN and CDR2 SYDVKM. Trimming pared 6 bases from V and 1 base from J, leaving 16 bases between. The CDR3 here is CASREGAQGSYEQYF. CDR3 coding DNA: TGTGCCAGCAGGGAGGGGGCACAGGGGTCCTACGAGCAGTACTTC. The full variable domain, in which reference TRBV28 and TRBJ2-7 provide the parts outside the CDR3, is DVKVTQSSRYLVKRTGEKVFLECVQDMDHENMFWYRQDPGLGLRLIYFSYDVKMKEKGDIPEGYSVSREKKERFSLILESASTNQTSMYLCASREGAQGSYEQYFGPGTRLTVT.

This clone was found once. This sequence joins TRBV2 and TRBJ1-5; 9 nucleotides align to TRBD1. Per germline, CDR1 SNHLY and CDR2 FYNNEI. This CDR3 spans 15 amino acids. The junction had 11 bases not matched to a gene; V was cut back by 6 bases and J by 8 bases. DNA of the CDR3: TGTGCCAGCAGCCCTAGGACAGGGGATTGGGAGCCCCAGCATTTT. It codes for CASSPRTGDWEPQHF.

V gene TRBV27 combines with J gene TRBJ2-1, with TRBD2 matching 7 bases. Germline CDR1 MNHEY, CDR2 SMNVEV (reference sequence). The J segment lost 2 bases and the V segment lost 3 bases, leaving 7 bases of the junction unmatched. There are 16 residues in the CDR3. CDR3 in DNA: TGTGCCAGCAGTTTCGCAGGGAGGGTGGCCTACAATGAGCAGTTCTTC. It codes for CASSFAGRVAYNEQFF.